A single sample gave rise to the 8 T cell receptor beta chains below, sequenced in a study of blood T cell repertoires in COVID-19. Measured with immunoSEQ multiplex PCR; TCRdb has only the in-frame clones, and not every one. The repertoire includes around 400,000 clones, approximately 87% of them detected once, and under 3% sits in the top ten. The source material was peripheral blood. The origin of the receptors is a woman aged 55-69 years with COVID-19, enrolled during active disease.

This clone was detected only a few times. The chain joins TRBV29-1 to TRBJ1-1; the D is unclear. Trimming cost V 3 bases and J 2 bases, with 16 bases left between them. The CDR3 contains 15 residues. Germline-derived CDR1 and CDR2 are SQVTM and ANQGSEA. The CDR3 region is CSVDLATRANTEAFF. As DNA, the CDR3 is TGCAGCGTTGACCTTGCGACACGAGCAAACACTGAAGCTTTCTTT.

The chain has TRBV12-1 and TRBJ2-2; TRBD2 was called by the table and not checked on the DNA. TRBV12-1 is deemed a pseudogene. The CDR3 loop spans 17 amino acids. The CDR3 region is CASSFGAGGPNTGELFF. The CDR3 DNA reads as TGTGCCAGCAGCTTTGGTGCCGGGGGACCGAACACCGGGGAGCTGTTTTTT.

The V and J genes are TRBV7-2 and TRBJ1-5, with 12 bases fitting TRBD1. The CDR3 has 16 amino acids. Germline values: CDR1 SGHTA, CDR2 FQGNSA. Trimming removed 1 base from V and 6 bases from J; junction bases left unmatched: 4. CDR3: CASSLDGTGGGQPQHF. CDR3 nucleotides: TGTGCCAGCAGCTTAGACGGGACAGGGGGCGGTCAGCCCCAGCATTTT.

In this sample, this clone turned up once. The V gene is TRBV6-5, the J gene TRBJ1-3; 7 bases are shared with TRBD1. V trimming: 7 bases; J trimming: 0 bases; junction bases outside the gene matches: 6. This CDR3 spans 15 amino acids. Germline V CDR1 and CDR2: MNHEY, SVGAGI. In DNA, the CDR3 is TGTGCCAGCACCTTACAGGGGATCTCTGGAAACACCATATATTTT. As protein: CASTLQGISGNTIYF.

The chain employs TRBV4-2 and TRBJ2-3, with 8 bases matching TRBD2. Germline CDR1 is LGHNA and CDR2 is YNFKEQ. The CDR3 spans 18 residues. V dropped 1 base and J dropped 0; count of bases not matched to a gene: 9. The DNA of the CDR3 is TGTGCCAGCAGCCAAGGGTACGCGCGGGGGGCTAGCACAGATACGCAGTATTTT. As protein: CASSQGYARGASTDTQYF.

The rearrangement joins TRBV9 to TRBJ2-3, with 10 nucleotides matching TRBD2. Germline V gene sequence: CDR1 SGDLS, CDR2 YYNGEE. V was clipped by 0 bases and J by 5 bases; unmatched bases: 3. The CDR3 contains 15 residues. The CDR3: CASSVDQRGGDTQYF. CDR3 in DNA: TGTGCCAGCAGCGTAGATCAGCGGGGGGGAGATACGCAGTATTTT.

The CDR3 is CASSLLGQGRRETQYF. The CDR3 coding sequence is TGTGCCAGCAGTTTATTAGGACAGGGGAGGAGAGAGACCCAGTACTTC. The V call is TRBV28, the J call TRBJ2-5, with 9 nucleotides matching TRBD1. The germline V gene has CDR1 MDHEN and CDR2 SYDVKM. This CDR3 has 16 residues. V shed 1 base and J 4 bases; nucleotides not matched to a gene: 7.

The rearrangement joins TRBV19 to TRBJ1-5; TRBD1 aligns across 10 bases. Trimming at V came to 6 bases and at J to 7 bases, leaving 9 bases not matched to a gene. The CDR3 runs to 15 residues. The germline gives CDR1 LNHDA, CDR2 SQIVND (reference sequence). CDR3 loop: CASSAGQGVRQPQHF. The CDR3 nucleotides read TGTGCCAGTAGCGCTGGACAGGGGGTAAGGCAGCCCCAGCATTTT.